This T cell receptor (beta chain) was captured in a study of human T cells and chemical hapten exposure. There are many counts of this clonotype. Losses at the gene ends were 2 bases for V and 9 bases for J; bases not matched to a gene: 6. Germline CDR1 MNHEY, CDR2 SVGEGT. The CDR3 has 15 residues. The time point is: patch test 2, 6 weeks after DPC sensitization. As for treatment: therapeutic diphenylcyclopropenone sensitization with weekly scalp DPC. Before extraction, the whole blood was not fractionated, and total RNA was taken from it. In the original workflow: Between roughly 20,000 and 690,600 TCRs appeared in each sample, and the median stood at 95,638. TCRdb reprocessed the RACE reads with MiXCR, giving one entry per CDR3 protein. Here the V and J calls rest on TCRdb's processing, not on the authors' analysis. The repertoire holds tens of thousands of distinct CDR3 sequences, with 10% as singletons.

The sequence was obtained from a woman younger than 45 with alopecia areata. Some clones in this sample may be carry-over from other donors' samples. The V gene is TRBV6-2 or TRBV6-3, the J gene TRBJ2-2; 10 bases match TRBD2. The source was whole blood, collected in connection with sensitization to the hapten diphenylcyclopropenone (DPC). CDR3 in amino acids: CASSYLAGVRRELFF. Here the CDR3 DNA reads TGTGCCAGCAGTTACCTAGCGGGAGTACGCCGGGAGCTGTTTTTT.